Reported below is one T cell receptor (beta chain). Its antigen remains unknown. The source of the sample is a study of cytomegalovirus exposure and HLA in healthy donors. Whole-study findings and limits: In an earlier analysis, in approximately 570 donors, most V segments appeared productive either ~87% or ~30% of the time. There were some V segments, including TRBV6-2 and TRBV6-3, excluded as indistinguishable.

The V end lost 2 bases, the J end lost 0 bases, and 8 bases lay between the germline ends. CDR3 length equals 16 residues. Germline V gives CDR1 ENHRY, CDR2 SYGVKD. The PCR used 60 Vbeta and 13 Jbeta primers. Sequencing was performed with immunoSEQ multiplex PCR; in TCRdb, only in-frame clones are kept and a portion is missing. The data contain 160,000 or so clones, over 75% of them singletons. The specimen was PBMCs. V is TRBV10-3 and J is TRBJ2-6; the D is unclear. This clonotype originated in a woman in her 50s in good health and CMV-seronegative. CDR3 protein: CAISEGDGSGANVLTF. The CDR3 nucleotides are TGTGCCATCAGTGAGGGAGACGGCTCTGGGGCCAACGTCCTGACTTTC.